The rows below give T cell receptor beta chains drawn from one sample of a study of identical twins. From the 5' RACE reads, TCRdb called clonotypes with MiXCR, one entry per CDR3 protein. Among about 890,000 distinct CDR3 sequences, approximately 13% were seen once, and the ten largest hold roughly 1.6%. The sample also formed part of further work on yellow fever vaccine responses in identical twins.

Source material: PBMCs. Source of these receptors: a woman between 18 and 30 years old in good health. The CDR3 runs from the conserved cysteine through the conserved F or W. D genes are given only for firm matches. Not all rows give a size; the values are once, few, many and, for expanded clones, a class.

15 | TRBJ2-7 | few | TRBD2 | TRBV27 | CASRVISREGYEQYF | TGTGCCAGCAGGGTTATCTCGCGGGAGGGATACGAGCAGTACTTC
15 | TRBJ2-5 | . | TRBD2 | TRBV6-2/TRBV6-3 | CASTPSGGRQETQYF | TGTGCCAGCACCCCGAGCGGGGGGCGTCAAGAGACCCAGTACTTC
16 | TRBJ2-3 | . | . | TRBV7-6 | CASSLSNYPITDTQYF | TGTGCCAGCAGCTTATCGAACTATCCTATCACAGATACGCAGTATTTT
15 | TRBJ2-5 | many | . | TRBV12-3/TRBV12-4 | CASRSPGQTRETQYF | TGTGCCAGCAGGAGTCCGGGACAAACTCGAGAGACCCAGTACTTC
14 | TRBJ2-5 | . | TRBD1 | TRBV24-1 | CATSDRTGLETQYF | TGTGCCACCAGTGACCGGACAGGGTTGGAGACCCAGTACTTC
19 | TRBJ2-4 | few | TRBD2 | TRBV20-1 | CSASPVGSGGAGVKNIQYF | TGCAGTGCTAGCCCGGTCGGTAGCGGGGGGGCGGGGGTCAAAAACATTCAGTACTTC
14 | TRBJ2-2 | many | . | TRBV29-1 | CSVVWLANTGELFF | TGCAGCGTTGTTTGGCTAGCTAACACCGGGGAGCTGTTTTTT
13 | TRBJ2-1 | . | . | TRBV20-1 | CSARAIDFNEQFF | TGCAGTGCTAGAGCTATAGATTTCAATGAGCAGTTCTTC
13 | TRBJ2-7 | few | TRBD2 | TRBV29-1 | CSAGTSGSNEQYF | TGCAGCGCAGGGACTAGCGGGAGCAACGAGCAGTACTTC
15 | TRBJ2-1 | few | . | TRBV6-2/TRBV6-3 | CASSRGRRSYNEQFF | TGTGCCAGCAGCCGGGGACGGCGCTCCTACAATGAGCAGTTCTTC
14 | TRBJ1-5 | many | . | TRBV12-5 | CASGLGENSQPQHF | TGTGCTAGTGGTTTGGGAGAAAACAGTCAGCCCCAGCATTTT
15 | TRBJ1-2 | many | TRBD1 | TRBV27 | CASSSNRGKNYGYTF | TGTGCCAGCAGTTCAAACAGGGGGAAGAACTATGGCTACACCTTC
11 | TRBJ2-1 | . | . | TRBV24-1 | CATSWGYEQFF | TGTGCCACCAGTTGGGGCTATGAGCAGTTCTTC
17 | TRBJ2-1 | . | TRBD2 | TRBV7-9 | CASSSTSGPLAYNEQFF | TGTGCCAGCAGCTCGACTAGCGGCCCCTTGGCCTACAATGAGCAGTTCTTC
20 | TRBJ2-1 | once | . | TRBV5-1 | CASSSEGGFGPAGSYNEQFF | TGCGCCAGCAGCTCGGAGGGGGGATTCGGACCCGCGGGCTCCTACAATGAGCAGTTCTTC
15 | TRBJ1-4 | few | TRBD1 | TRBV12-3/TRBV12-4 | CASSLTGFTNEKLFF | TGTGCCAGCAGTTTGACAGGGTTTACTAATGAAAAACTGTTTTTT
14 | TRBJ2-1 | many | TRBD2 | TRBV6-1 | CASSRTSGGNEQFF | TGTGCCAGCAGCCGGACTAGCGGGGGGAATGAGCAGTTCTTC
11 | TRBJ2-1 | many | . | TRBV12-3/TRBV12-4 | CAGGSYNEQFF | TGTGCAGGGGGCTCCTACAATGAGCAGTTCTTC
17 | TRBJ2-3 | few | TRBD2 | TRBV7-9 | CASSFHRTSGDTDTQYF | TGTGCCAGCAGCTTCCATAGGACTAGCGGAGACACAGATACGCAGTATTTT
18 | TRBJ1-1 | . | . | TRBV27 | CASSLSFYRVGLNTEAFF | TGTGCCAGCAGTTTATCATTTTACAGGGTAGGTCTGAACACTGAAGCTTTCTTT
16 | TRBJ2-1 | . | TRBD2 | TRBV20-1 | CSARLQAGGPYNEQFF | TGCAGTGCTAGACTTCAGGCGGGAGGGCCCTACAATGAGCAGTTCTTC
16 | TRBJ2-7 | . | TRBD1 | TRBV3-1 | CASSQDTGTGPYEQYF | TGTGCCAGCAGCCAAGACACCGGGACAGGACCCTACGAGCAGTACTTC
14 | TRBJ2-2 | . | TRBD1 | TRBV5-1 | CASSPDRETGELFF | TGCGCCAGCAGCCCAGACAGGGAGACCGGGGAGCTGTTTTTT
16 | TRBJ2-7 | few | TRBD2 | TRBV5-1 | CASSFELADPPYEQYF | TGCGCCAGCAGCTTCGAACTAGCGGACCCCCCCTACGAGCAGTACTTC
15 | TRBJ2-5 | . | . | TRBV24-1 | CATRGSGGGQETQYF | TGTGCCACCAGGGGTTCAGGGGGGGGACAAGAGACCCAGTACTTC
17 | TRBJ2-4 | . | . | TRBV5-6 | CASSLVPGRGVGNIQYF | TGTGCCAGCAGCTTGGTACCTGGCAGGGGAGTTGGAAACATTCAGTACTTC
18 | TRBJ2-1 | . | TRBD2 | TRBV10-3 | CAISPNSGGLDYYNEQFF | TGTGCCATCAGTCCCAATAGCGGGGGGCTTGATTACTACAATGAGCAGTTCTTC
12 | TRBJ1-1 | few | TRBD1 | TRBV29-1 | CSVGQAGTEAFF | TGCAGCGTCGGACAGGCTGGTACTGAAGCTTTCTTT
18 | TRBJ2-2 | . | TRBD1 | TRBV11-1 | CASSPRTGQLTNTGELFF | TGTGCCAGCAGCCCCCGGACAGGGCAGCTCACGAACACCGGGGAGCTGTTTTTT
12 | TRBJ2-3 | few | TRBD1 | TRBV28 | CASDRGPDTQYF | TGTGCCAGTGACAGGGGCCCAGATACGCAGTATTTT
19 | TRBJ2-2 | many | TRBD2 | TRBV6-1 | CASSPRLAGGYANTGELFF | TGTGCCAGCAGTCCCCGACTAGCGGGAGGCTATGCGAACACCGGGGAGCTGTTTTTT
15 | TRBJ1-5 | . | . | TRBV23-1 | CASSQSRGKRQPQHF | TGCGCCAGCAGTCAATCGAGAGGGAAAAGACAGCCCCAGCATTTT
18 | TRBJ2-2 | . | TRBD2 | TRBV24-1 | CATSGRGSDSKDTGELFF | TGTGCCACGAGCGGGAGAGGATCCGATTCCAAGGACACCGGGGAGCTGTTTTTT
15 | TRBJ2-1 | . | TRBD1 | TRBV7-9 | CASSRFGTEFNEQFF | TGTGCCAGCAGCCGATTCGGGACAGAATTCAATGAGCAGTTCTTC
15 | TRBJ2-1 | once | . | TRBV11-2 | CASSQYPGSYNEQFF | TGTGCCAGCAGCCAGTACCCAGGATCCTACAATGAGCAGTTCTTC
15 | TRBJ1-5 | . | TRBD1 | TRBV28 | CASVPRDRGLQPQHF | TGTGCCAGCGTCCCCCGGGACAGGGGGCTTCAGCCCCAGCATTTT
15 | TRBJ2-7 | . | TRBD2 | TRBV6-1 | CASNGGRLAAYEQYF | TGTGCCAGCAATGGTGGCCGGCTAGCGGCCTACGAGCAGTACTTC
14 | TRBJ1-5 | many | TRBD1 | TRBV12-3/TRBV12-4 | CASRRTGGNQPQHF | TGTGCCAGCAGAAGGACAGGGGGTAATCAGCCCCAGCATTTT
14 | TRBJ1-1 | . | TRBD1 | TRBV7-9 | CASSPRTGEAEAFF | TGTGCCAGCAGCCCCAGGACAGGGGAGGCTGAAGCTTTCTTT
16 | TRBJ2-1 | . | . | TRBV5-6 | CASSLGGASGWNEQFF | TGTGCCAGCAGCTTGGGGGGGGCTAGCGGTTGGAATGAGCAGTTCTTC
18 | TRBJ2-3 | few | TRBD2 | TRBV11-2 | CASSPLGGRALSTDTQYF | TGTGCCAGCAGTCCCCTCGGCGGGAGGGCCCTTAGCACAGATACGCAGTATTTT
14 | TRBJ1-1 | many | . | TRBV5-1 | CASSWGTMNTEAFF | TGCGCCAGCAGCTGGGGGACCATGAACACTGAAGCTTTCTTT
15 | TRBJ1-6 | few | . | TRBV2 | CASMNTPGLTSPLHF | TGTGCCAGCATGAATACTCCGGGGCTGACTTCACCCCTCCACTTT
14 | TRBJ1-1 | few | . | TRBV6-2/TRBV6-3 | CASSYIEMNTEAFF | TGTGCCAGCAGTTACATTGAGATGAACACTGAAGCTTTCTTT
17 | TRBJ2-1 | few | TRBD1 | TRBV15 | CATSREALGTGVNEQFF | TGTGCCACCAGCAGAGAGGCCCTCGGGACAGGGGTGAATGAGCAGTTCTTC
16 | TRBJ1-5 | . | . | TRBV28 | CASSVTQGLRNQPQHF | TGTGCCAGCAGTGTTACCCAGGGGTTGCGCAATCAGCCCCAGCATTTT
16 | TRBJ2-2 | few | . | TRBV6-5 | CASSYPGLTATGELFF | TGTGCCAGCAGTTACCCAGGACTGACTGCCACCGGGGAGCTGTTTTTT
14 | TRBJ1-6 | . | TRBD1 | TRBV28 | CAYRTGVYNSPLHF | TGTGCCTACCGGACAGGGGTTTATAATTCACCCCTCCACTTT
12 | TRBJ2-7 | many | . | TRBV28 | CASSPQSYEQYF | TGTGCCAGCAGTCCCCAGAGCTACGAGCAGTACTTC
13 | TRBJ2-1 | many | . | TRBV10-3 | CAISELGIDEQFF | TGTGCCATCAGTGAGCTAGGGATCGATGAGCAGTTCTTC
15 | TRBJ2-1 | . | . | TRBV7-3 | CASSFMASDYNEQFF | TGTGCCAGCAGCTTCATGGCTTCCGACTACAATGAGCAGTTCTTC
17 | TRBJ2-5 | few | TRBD2 | TRBV11-2 | CASSPRTSGRDLGTQYF | TGTGCCAGCAGCCCACGGACTAGCGGGAGGGACTTAGGGACCCAGTACTTC
15 | TRBJ1-6 | few | . | TRBV10-3 | CAISENDRFLSPLHF | TGTGCCATCAGTGAGAACGACAGGTTCCTATCACCCCTCCACTTT
16 | TRBJ2-1 | . | . | TRBV9 | CASSVELTSAYNEQFF | TGTGCCAGCAGCGTAGAGCTCACCAGCGCCTACAATGAGCAGTTCTTC
15 | TRBJ2-1 | . | . | TRBV11-2 | CASSFRDTGGSEQFF | TGTGCCAGCAGCTTCAGGGATACAGGCGGAAGTGAGCAGTTCTTC
15 | TRBJ1-2 | many | TRBD1 | TRBV10-3 | CAIGGQSSSNYGYTF | TGTGCCATCGGGGGACAGTCCTCCTCTAACTATGGCTACACCTTC
15 | TRBJ2-7 | many | . | TRBV3-1 | CASSQHTSGPYEQYF | TGTGCCAGCAGCCAACATACAAGCGGCCCCTACGAGCAGTACTTC